The present entry profiles one T cell receptor (beta chain) with its context. The data stem from a study of blood T cell repertoires in COVID-19. Here immunoSEQ multiplex PCR was the method, and the copy in TCRdb shows in-frame clones only, minus some. The profile shows some 190,000 clones, 75% to 85% of them singletons. There are 14 residues in the CDR3. CDR1 is WSHSY, CDR2 SAAADI, per germline. The germline V and J ends were trimmed by 8 bases and 0 bases, with 10 bases remaining between them. The source is a woman in her thirties or forties with COVID-19, enrolled during active disease. This chain connects TRBV10-2 to TRBJ2-2; the D gene is possibly TRBD1 (5 bases). Input material: peripheral blood. The CDR3 loop is CASLRQTNTGELFF. The DNA for the CDR3 is TGCGCCAGCCTCCGACAGACGAACACCGGGGAGCTGTTTTTT.